This T cell receptor (beta chain) was sequenced for a study of T cell responses to AZD1222 COVID-19 vaccine. Points on this clone: Antigen specificity is unknown.

CDR3 length: 13 amino acids. Unmatched junction bases numbered 5, after V lost 4 bases and J lost 7 bases. The germline gives CDR1 ENHRY, CDR2 SYGVKD. Data came from immunoSEQ multiplex PCR; TCRdb stores just in-frame clones and leaves some out. The sample includes 90,000 to 150,000 clones, 90% to 95% of them seen just once. Regarding the study as a whole: Dominant at 160-218 and 743-854, vaccine-associated CD4 TCRs also spanned spike.

The chain couples TRBV10-3 to TRBJ1-2; 8 bases map to TRBD1. The TCR originated in an adult in good health. The specimen was peripheral blood, collected on day 0 of AZD1222 vaccination. CDR3 bases: TGTGCCATCAGTGGAGGACAGGGTAGTGGCTACACCTTC. Translating gives CAISGGQGSGYTF.